Listed here are 7 T cell receptor beta chains from one sample, sequenced in a study of breast tumors, draining lymph nodes, adjacent tissues. Axillary draining lymph nodes of breast cancer patients supplied the node samples. TCRdb reanalysed the multiplex PCR reads using MiXCR and keeps one entry per CDR3 protein. This table holds nearly 110,000 distinct CDR3 sequences, approximately 28% found once. Material for sequencing was axillary lymph node tissue. The receptors were gathered from a female donor with breast cancer. Some clones in this sample may be carry-over from other donors' samples.

J is TRBJ2-1 and V is TRBV15, with D hard to call. Trimming took 0 bases from V and 5 from J, leaving 5 bases between them. This CDR3 has 13 residues. The V gene's germline CDR1 is LNHNV and CDR2 YYDKDF (reference sequence). DNA for the CDR3: TGTGCCACCAGCAGAGAGATCGACAATGAGCAGTTCTTC. Encoded protein: CATSREIDNEQFF. Full variable domain (missing parts from reference TRBV15 and TRBJ2-1): DAMVIQNPRYQVTQFGKPVTLSCSQTLNHNVMYWYQQKSSQAPKLLFHYYDKDFNNEADTPDNFQSRRPNTSFCFLDIRSPGLGDTAMYLCATSREIDNEQFFGPGTRLTVL.

This clonotype was seen many times. This chain uses TRBV5-1 with TRBJ1-5; D is unclear. The CDR3 consists of 15 residues. CDR1 and CDR2 from the germline V gene are SGHRS and YFSETQ. V was shortened by 0 bases and J by 7 bases, with 14 bases between the two germline ends. The CDR3 sequence: CASSLEGGVEQPQHF. CDR3 in DNA: TGCGCCAGCAGCTTGGAGGGTGGGGTCGAGCAGCCCCAGCATTTT.

There are many counts of this clonotype. The chain links TRBV4-3 to TRBJ1-6; tentatively, D is TRBD1 (5 bases). In germline, CDR1 is LGHNA, CDR2 YSLEER. CDR3 length equals 13 residues. The ends were cut back, 0 bases at V and 10 bases at J, with 7 bases in the middle. The CDR3 loop reads CASSQDWGSPLHF. CDR3 sequence (DNA): TGCGCCAGCAGCCAAGATTGGGGGTCACCCCTCCACTTT.

The sample holds a few counts of this clonotype. A much more abundant neighbour one base away suggests this may be a read error. This chain connects TRBV6-6 to TRBJ2-7; 7 bases map to TRBD2. Germline lookup yields CDR1 MNHNY and CDR2 SVGAGI (reference sequence). This CDR3 is built from 16 residues. Germline trimming cut 6 bases from V and 0 bases from J; bases unmatched to any gene: 11. CDR3 amino acids: CASRQTSRPGSYEQYF. The CDR3, as DNA: TGTGCCAGCAGGCAGACTAGCAGGCCTGGCTCCTACGAGCAGTACTTC.

In this sample, this clonotype turned up a few times. The V and J genes are TRBV6-2 or TRBV6-3 and TRBJ2-6, with D unresolved. CDR3 length: 17 residues. Germline CDR1 is MNHEY and CDR2 is SVGEGT. V was clipped by 1 base and J by 0 bases, with 10 bases between them. For the CDR3, the DNA is TGTGCCAGCAGTTACTTGCGCGTAGACTCTGGGGCCAACGTCCTGACTTTC. Its translation: CASSYLRVDSGANVLTF.

This clonotype was observed a single time. V is TRBV10-3 and J is TRBJ2-7, with 10 bases that match TRBD2. J lost 2 bases, V lost 6 bases, and 4 bases had no gene match. Germline lookup yields CDR1 ENHRY and CDR2 SYGVKD. This CDR3 has 14 residues. The CDR3 reads CAISLAGVAYEQYF. DNA for the CDR3: TGTGCCATCAGCCTAGCGGGAGTGGCCTACGAGCAGTACTTC.

This clonotype was detected ten times or more. The chain combines TRBV12-3 or TRBV12-4 with TRBJ1-5, with D uncertain. CDR3 size: 14 residues. The germline V and J ends were trimmed by 3 bases and 6 bases, with 12 bases remaining between them. CDR3 residues: CASSLRGRTQPQHF. In nucleotides, the CDR3 is TGTGCCAGCAGTTTGCGGGGTCGGACTCAGCCCCAGCATTTT.